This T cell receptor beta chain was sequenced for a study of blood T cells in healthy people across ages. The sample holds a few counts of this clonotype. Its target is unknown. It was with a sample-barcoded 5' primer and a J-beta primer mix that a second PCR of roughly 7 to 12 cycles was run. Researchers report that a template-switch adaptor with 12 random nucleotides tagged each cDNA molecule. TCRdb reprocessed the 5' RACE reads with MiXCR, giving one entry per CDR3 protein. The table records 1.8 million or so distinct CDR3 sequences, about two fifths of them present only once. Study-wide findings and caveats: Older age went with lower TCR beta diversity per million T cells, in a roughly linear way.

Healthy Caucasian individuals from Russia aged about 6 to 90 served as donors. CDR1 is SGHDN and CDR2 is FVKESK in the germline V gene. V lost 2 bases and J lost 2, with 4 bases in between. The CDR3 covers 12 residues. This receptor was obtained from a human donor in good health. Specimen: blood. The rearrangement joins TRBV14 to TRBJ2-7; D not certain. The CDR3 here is CASSQLAYEQYF. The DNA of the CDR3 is TGTGCCAGCAGCCAACTAGCCTACGAGCAGTACTTC.